The clone carrying this T cell receptor (beta chain) has at least ten counts. The antigen remains unidentified. The data stem from a study of identical twins. Findings and caveats of the study: Reduced insertions were recorded for abundant cord blood beta clonotypes, with no such pattern in memory repertoires. Not following the same donors, the study drew its conclusions from cross-sectional statistical analysis.

The germline V gene encodes CDR1 SEHNR and CDR2 FQNEAQ (reference sequence). V trimming: 10 bases; J trimming: 5 bases; junction bases outside the gene matches: 10. The CDR3 has 13 amino acids. Template switching created a universal primer site, and the cDNA included unique molecular identifiers. TCRdb analysed the 5' RACE reads with MiXCR anew, one entry per CDR3 protein. The sample consists of roughly 290,000 distinct CDR3 sequences, less than 9% of them appearing once. The data were also submitted as part of a second study, on yellow fever vaccine responses in identical twins. From that paper: Reported findings indicate that twins' vaccine T cell responses seemed partially convergent, partially personalized.

This rearrangement joins TRBV7-9 to TRBJ2-7; 8 bases fit TRBD1. Source material: memory (CD45RO+) T cells sorted from blood. The TCR originated in a woman between 18 and 30 years old in good health. CDR3 DNA: TGTGCCACCACCGAGACAGGGGTGGACGAGCAGTACTTC. Translated: CATTETGVDEQYF.